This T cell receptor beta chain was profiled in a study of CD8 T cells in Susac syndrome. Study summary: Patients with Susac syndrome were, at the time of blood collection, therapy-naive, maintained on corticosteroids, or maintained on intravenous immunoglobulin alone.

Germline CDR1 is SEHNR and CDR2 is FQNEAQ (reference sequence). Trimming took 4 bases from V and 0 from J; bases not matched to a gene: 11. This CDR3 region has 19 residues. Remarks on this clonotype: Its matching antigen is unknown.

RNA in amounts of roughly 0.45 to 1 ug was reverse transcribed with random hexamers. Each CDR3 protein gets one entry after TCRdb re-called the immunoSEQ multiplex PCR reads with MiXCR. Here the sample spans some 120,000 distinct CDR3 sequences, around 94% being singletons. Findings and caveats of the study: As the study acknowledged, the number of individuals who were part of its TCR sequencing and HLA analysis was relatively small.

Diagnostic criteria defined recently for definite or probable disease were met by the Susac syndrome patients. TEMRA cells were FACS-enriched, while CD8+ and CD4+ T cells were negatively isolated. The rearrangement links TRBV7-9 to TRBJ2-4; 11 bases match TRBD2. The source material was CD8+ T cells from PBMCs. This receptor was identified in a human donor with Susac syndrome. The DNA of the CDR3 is TGTGCCAGCAGCTCAGGGGTGGGACTAGCGGATCTAGCCAAAAACATTCAGTACTTC. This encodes CASSSGVGLADLAKNIQYF.